This TCR beta chain is from a study of Ad26.COV2.S vaccination and SARS-CoV-2 variants. Germline lookup yields CDR1 LNHDA and CDR2 SQIVND (reference sequence). The V end was cut by 4 bases, the J end by 6 bases, with 22 bases between. This CDR3 is 17 amino acids long. TCRdb's table, derived via immunoSEQ multiplex PCR, lists solely in-frame clones and lacks some. Altogether roughly 40,000 clones are present, roughly 83% being singletons, with the ten largest covering around half. General study results and limits: A substantial breadth of spike-specific CD8+ and CD4+ T cell responses after vaccination has been reported. Placebo recipients trailed vaccine recipients in spike-specific TCR breadth.

With respect to this clone: The antigen remains unidentified.

The chain uses TRBV19 and TRBJ1-3, with D maybe TRBD1 (5 bases). The clonotype originates from a human donor who had recovered from COVID-19. Sequenced here: peripheral blood, sampled after recovery from COVID-19. The CDR3 loop reads CASSTSPGPLRENTIYF. For the CDR3, the DNA is TGTGCCAGTAGTACGTCACCGGGACCTCTTCGTGAAAACACCATATATTTT.